This T cell receptor (beta chain) emerged from a study of shared clonotypes between healthy human individuals. Repertoires were generated with immunoSEQ multiplex PCR, while TCRdb's copy carries only in-frame clones and drops some. The sample includes over a million clones, about 96% of them seen just once. This CDR3 spans 16 amino acids. Germline lookup yields CDR1 MGHRA and CDR2 YSYEKL. Trimming removed 1 base at V and 2 bases at J, with 15 bases between. The sequencing input was naive CD4+ T cells sorted from blood. Stated subset: CD45RA+ positively selected. The gene calls are TRBV4-1 and TRBJ2-7; D is unclear. This sequence originates from a young man in good health. The CDR3 bases are TGCGCCAGCAGCCAAGGGGTGGCGTCGGGTGCCTACGAGCAGTACTTC. Protein product: CASSQGVASGAYEQYF.